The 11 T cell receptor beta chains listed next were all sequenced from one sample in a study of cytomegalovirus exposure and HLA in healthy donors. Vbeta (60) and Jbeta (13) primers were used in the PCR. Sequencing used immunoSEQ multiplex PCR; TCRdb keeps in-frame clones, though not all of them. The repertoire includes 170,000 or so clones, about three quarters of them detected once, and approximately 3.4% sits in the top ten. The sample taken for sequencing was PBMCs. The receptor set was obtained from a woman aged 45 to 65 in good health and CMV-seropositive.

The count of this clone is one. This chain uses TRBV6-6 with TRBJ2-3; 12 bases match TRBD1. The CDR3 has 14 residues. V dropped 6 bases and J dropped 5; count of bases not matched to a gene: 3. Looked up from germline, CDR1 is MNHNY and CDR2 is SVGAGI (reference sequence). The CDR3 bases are TGTGCCAGCAGAGGGACAGGGGGCAAAGATACGCAGTATTTT. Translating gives CASRGTGGKDTQYF.

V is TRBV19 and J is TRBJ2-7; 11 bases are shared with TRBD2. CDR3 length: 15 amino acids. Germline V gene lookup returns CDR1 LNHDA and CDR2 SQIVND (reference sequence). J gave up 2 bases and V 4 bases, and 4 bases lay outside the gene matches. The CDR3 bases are TGTGCCAGTAGTACCGGACTAGCGGGCACCTACGAGCAGTACTTC. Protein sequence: CASSTGLAGTYEQYF.

The CDR3 DNA reads as TGTGCCAGTAACCCCTCCAGCGGGAATGAGCAGTTCTTC. Translation: CASNPSSGNEQFF. The chain uses TRBV19 and TRBJ2-1, with D possibly matching TRBD2 (6 bases). Germline V gene lookup returns CDR1 LNHDA and CDR2 SQIVND (reference sequence). The V gene lost 7 bases and the J gene lost 7 bases, with 14 bases spanning the gap. This CDR3 spans 13 amino acids.

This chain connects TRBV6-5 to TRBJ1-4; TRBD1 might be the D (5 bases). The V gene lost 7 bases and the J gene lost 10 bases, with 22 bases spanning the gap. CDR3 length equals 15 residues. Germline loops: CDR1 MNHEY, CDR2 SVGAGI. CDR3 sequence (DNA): TGTGCCAGCACCTGGGGCTTGGGGGGAGTAGGAAAACTGTTTTTT. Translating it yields CASTWGLGGVGKLFF.

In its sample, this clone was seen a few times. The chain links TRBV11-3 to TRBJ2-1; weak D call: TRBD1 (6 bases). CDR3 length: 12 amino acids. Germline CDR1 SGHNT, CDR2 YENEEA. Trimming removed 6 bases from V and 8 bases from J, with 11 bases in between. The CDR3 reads CASSPRGDEQFF. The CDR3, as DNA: TGTGCCAGCAGTCCCAGGGGCGATGAGCAGTTCTTC. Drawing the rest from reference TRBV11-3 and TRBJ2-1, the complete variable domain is EAGVVQSPRYKIIEKKQPVAFWCNPISGHNTLYWYLQNLGQGPELLIRYENEEAVDDSQLPKDRFSAERLKGVDSTLKIQPAELGDSAVYLCASSPRGDEQFFGPGTRLTVL.

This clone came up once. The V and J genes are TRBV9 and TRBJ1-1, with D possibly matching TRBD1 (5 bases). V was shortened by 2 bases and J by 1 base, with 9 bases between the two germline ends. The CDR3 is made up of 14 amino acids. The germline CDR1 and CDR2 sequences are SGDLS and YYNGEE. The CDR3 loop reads CASSVGHANTEAFF. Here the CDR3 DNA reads TGTGCCAGCAGCGTCGGACATGCGAACACTGAAGCTTTCTTT.

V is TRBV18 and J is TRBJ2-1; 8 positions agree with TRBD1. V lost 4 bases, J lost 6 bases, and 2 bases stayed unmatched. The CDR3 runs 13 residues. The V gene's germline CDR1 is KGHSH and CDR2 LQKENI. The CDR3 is CASSLDRGNEQFF. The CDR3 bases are TGTGCCAGCTCACTAGACAGGGGCAATGAGCAGTTCTTC.

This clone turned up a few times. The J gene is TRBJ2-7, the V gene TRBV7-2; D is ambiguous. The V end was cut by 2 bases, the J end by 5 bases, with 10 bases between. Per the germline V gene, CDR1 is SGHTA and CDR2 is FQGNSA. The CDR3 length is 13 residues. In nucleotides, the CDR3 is TGTGCCAGCAGCTTACCCTCCACACACGAGCAGTACTTC. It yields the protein CASSLPSTHEQYF.

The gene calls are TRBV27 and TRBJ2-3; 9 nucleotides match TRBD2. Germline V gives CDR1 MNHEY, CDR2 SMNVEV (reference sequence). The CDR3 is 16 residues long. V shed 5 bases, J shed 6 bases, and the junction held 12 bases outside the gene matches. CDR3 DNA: TGTGCCAGCAGTCCCCGATCTAGCGGGGTGGCGGATACGCAGTATTTT. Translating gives CASSPRSSGVADTQYF.

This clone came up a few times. CDR3 loop: CAWTKGSYEQYF. The CDR3 DNA reads as TGTGCCTGGACGAAGGGGTCCTACGAGCAGTACTTC. The rearrangement joins TRBV30 to TRBJ2-7, with D possibly matching TRBD1 (5 bases). The CDR3 sequence is 12 residues long. The germline V and J ends were trimmed by 4 bases and 1 base, with 8 bases remaining between them. Germline assignment: CDR1 GTSNPN and CDR2 SVGIG (reference sequence).

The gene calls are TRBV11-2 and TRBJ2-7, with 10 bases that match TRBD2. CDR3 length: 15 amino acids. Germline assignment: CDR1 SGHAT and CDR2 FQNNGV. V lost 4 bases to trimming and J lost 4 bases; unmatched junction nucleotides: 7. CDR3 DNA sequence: TGTGCCAGCAGCTCTACTAGCGGGATTAGTTACGAGCAGTACTTC. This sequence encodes CASSSTSGISYEQYF.